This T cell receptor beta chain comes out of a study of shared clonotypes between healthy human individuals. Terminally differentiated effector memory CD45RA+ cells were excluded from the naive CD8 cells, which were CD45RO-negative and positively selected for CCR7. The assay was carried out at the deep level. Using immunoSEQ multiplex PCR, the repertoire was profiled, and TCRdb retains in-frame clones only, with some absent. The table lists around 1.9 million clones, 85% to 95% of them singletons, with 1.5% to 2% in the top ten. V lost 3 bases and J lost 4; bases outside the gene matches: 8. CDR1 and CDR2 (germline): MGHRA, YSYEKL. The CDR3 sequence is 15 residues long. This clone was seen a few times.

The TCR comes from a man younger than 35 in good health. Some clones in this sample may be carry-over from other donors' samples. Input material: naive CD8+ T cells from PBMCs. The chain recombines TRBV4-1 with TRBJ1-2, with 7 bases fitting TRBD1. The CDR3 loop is CASSQTGQLVYGYTF. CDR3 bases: TGCGCCAGCAGCCAGACAGGGCAACTCGTCTATGGCTACACCTTC.